These 3 T cell receptor beta chains share one sample of origin, sequenced in a study of shared clonotypes between healthy human individuals. TCRdb keeps only in-frame clones here, not all; method: immunoSEQ multiplex PCR. Among about 490,000 clones listed, around 80% were seen once. Input material: PBMCs. These receptors were taken from a woman aged 40 to 50 in good health. Some clones in this sample may be carry-over from other donors' samples.

V is TRBV6-5 and J is TRBJ2-1, with 9 bases aligning to TRBD1. Germline values: CDR1 MNHEY, CDR2 SVGAGI. V lost 6 bases and J lost 7; bases outside the gene matches: 10. The CDR3 has 15 residues. CDR3 sequence reads: CASSEPGQGKNEQFF. For the CDR3, the DNA is TGTGCCAGCAGCGAGCCGGGACAGGGTAAAAATGAGCAGTTCTTC.

The rearrangement uses TRBV6-4 and TRBJ2-1; 8 bases are a match to TRBD2. The CDR3 has 13 residues. J lost 9 bases, V lost 6 bases, and 7 bases had no gene match. Germline assignment: CDR1 MRHNA and CDR2 SNTAGT. CDR3 residues: CASSPAGVSEQFF. The CDR3 nucleotides read TGTGCCAGCAGCCCAGCGGGAGTATCTGAGCAGTTCTTC.

This chain connects TRBV9 to TRBJ1-3; no clear D. V was pared by 0 bases and J by 4 bases, with 5 bases between. This CDR3 spans 13 amino acids. Germline CDR1 SGDLS, CDR2 YYNGEE. CDR3 sequence: CASSVARGNTIYF. In DNA form, the CDR3 reads TGTGCCAGCAGCGTAGCTAGGGGAAACACCATATATTTT.